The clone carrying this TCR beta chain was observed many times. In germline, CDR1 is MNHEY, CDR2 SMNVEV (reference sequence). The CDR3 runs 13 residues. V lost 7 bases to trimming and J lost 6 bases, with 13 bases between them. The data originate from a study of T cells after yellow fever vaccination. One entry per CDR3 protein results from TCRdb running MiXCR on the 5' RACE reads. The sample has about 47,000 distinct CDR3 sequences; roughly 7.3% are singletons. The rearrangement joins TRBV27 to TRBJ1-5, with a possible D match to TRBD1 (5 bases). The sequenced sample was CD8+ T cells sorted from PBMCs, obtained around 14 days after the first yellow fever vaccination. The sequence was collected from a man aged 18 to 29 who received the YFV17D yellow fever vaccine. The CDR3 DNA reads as TGTGCCAGCACCACCCTCGGGGGTCAGCCCCAGCATTTT. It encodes CASTTLGGQPQHF.